These 28 T cell receptor beta chains were all obtained from the same sample, sequenced in a study of patients and donors after allogeneic stem cell transplantation. TCRdb reprocessed the RT-PCR reads with MiXCR, giving one entry per CDR3 protein. The sample has 150,000 to 200,000 distinct CDR3 sequences; approximately 30% are singletons. Sequencing was performed on blood, either unsorted or a sorted T cell fraction (not recorded which). These receptors came from a human donor who was either an allogeneic HSCT recipient or a stem cell or donor lymphocyte infusion donor (not recorded which). It is not recorded whose cells these are; they may come from a transplant donor.

This clonotype has just one count. The chain has TRBV19 and TRBJ2-3; 8 bases agree with TRBD2. V lost 9 bases and J lost 3; bases outside the gene matches: 5. The CDR3 contains 13 residues. Germline CDR1 LNHDA, CDR2 SQIVND (reference sequence). CDR3 in DNA: TGTGCCAGCCGAGCGGGAGTGACAGATACGCAGTATTTT. As protein: CASRAGVTDTQYF. Combining the CDR3 with reference TRBV19 and TRBJ2-3 gives the whole variable domain DGGITQSPKYLFRKEGQNVTLSCEQNLNHDAMYWYRQDPGQGLRLIYYSQIVNDFQKGDIAEGYSVSREKKESFPLTVTSAQKNPTAFYLCASRAGVTDTQYFGPGTRLTVL.

V usage is TRBV29-1 and J usage is TRBJ1-3, with 7 bases fitting TRBD1. Losses at the gene ends were 6 bases for V and 3 bases for J; bases not matched to a gene: 5. The CDR3 runs 13 residues. The germline gives CDR1 SQVTM, CDR2 ANQGSEA. CDR3 sequence (DNA): TGCAGCGTAAGGGGGCTATATGGAAACACCATATATTTT. This gives the protein CSVRGLYGNTIYF.

This clonotype was recorded a few times. The CDR3 nucleotides read TGCAGCTCCCACCAAATGAACACTGAAGCTTTCTTT. Protein product: CSSHQMNTEAFF. J is TRBJ1-1 and V is TRBV29-1; no definite D call. V was pared by 8 bases and J by 0 bases, with 10 bases between. The CDR3 sequence is 12 residues long. Germline loops: CDR1 SQVTM, CDR2 ANQGSEA.

The V gene is TRBV11-2, the J gene TRBJ1-1; D remains unclear. Trimming stripped 4 bases from V and 1 base from J, with 10 bases between. CDR1 is SGHAT and CDR2 is FQNNGV in the germline V gene. The CDR3 contains 14 residues. CDR3 bases: TGTGCCAGCAGCTGGCGGGCCGGGAACACTGAAGCTTTCTTT. Translated: CASSWRAGNTEAFF. Combining the CDR3 with reference TRBV11-2 and TRBJ1-1 gives the whole variable domain EAGVAQSPRYKIIEKRQSVAFWCNPISGHATLYWYQQILGQGPKLLIQFQNNGVVDDSQLPKDRFSAERLKGVDSTLKIQPAKLEDSAVYLCASSWRAGNTEAFFGQGTRLTVV.

This clonotype turned up a few times. The rearrangement links TRBV7-3 to TRBJ2-3; TRBD1 or TRBD2 may be the D gene (5 bases each). Germline V lookup: CDR1 SGHTA, CDR2 FQGTGA. V was clipped by 5 bases and J by 6 bases, with 12 bases between them. The CDR3 is 13 amino acids. This CDR3 reads CASSLSEGDTQYF. The CDR3 DNA reads as TGTGCCAGCAGCCTCTCTGAGGGGGATACGCAGTATTTT.

The rearrangement links TRBV7-3 to TRBJ2-2; 11 bases fit TRBD2. Germline V gene sequence: CDR1 SGHTA, CDR2 FQGTGA. V dropped 1 base and J dropped 3; count of bases not matched to a gene: 4. The CDR3 is 17 residues long. The CDR3 reads CASSLRGTSGYTGELFF. The DNA of the CDR3 is TGTGCCAGCAGCTTAAGGGGGACTAGCGGTTACACCGGGGAGCTGTTTTTT.

The V and J genes are TRBV5-6 and TRBJ2-7; D is undetermined. Germline CDR1 is SGHDT and CDR2 is YYEEEE. This CDR3 is 13 amino acids long. The germline V and J ends were trimmed by 0 bases and 3 bases, with 7 bases remaining between them. The CDR3 DNA follows: TGTGCCAGCAGCTTGGTAGCAGACTACGAGCAGTACTTC. This sequence encodes CASSLVADYEQYF.

J is TRBJ1-2 and V is TRBV27, with D possibly being TRBD1 (6 bases). The V gene lost 3 bases and the J gene lost 3 bases, with 11 bases spanning the gap. The germline V gene has CDR1 MNHEY and CDR2 SMNVEV (reference sequence). The CDR3 has 14 residues. CDR3 loop: CASSLVGTYYGYTF. CDR3 bases: TGTGCCAGCAGTTTGGTCGGGACATACTATGGCTACACCTTC.

This clonotype appeared a few times. Here the CDR3 reads CASSLDLQETQYF. CDR3 DNA sequence: TGCGCCAGCAGTCTAGACCTCCAAGAGACCCAGTACTTC. V is TRBV5-1 and J is TRBJ2-5; D not certain. The germline V and J ends were trimmed by 5 bases and 1 base, with 9 bases remaining between them. Germline V gene lookup returns CDR1 SGHRS and CDR2 YFSETQ. The CDR3 sequence is 13 residues long.

This clonotype is deemed medium-sized (0.01 to 0.1%). The CDR3, as DNA: TGTGCCAGCAGCTTAGCGACAGGGGGCTACTATGGCTACACCTTC. This translates into CASSLATGGYYGYTF. The V and J genes are TRBV7-6 and TRBJ1-2, with 10 bases that match TRBD1. J gave up 3 bases and V 0 bases, and 1 base lay outside the gene matches. The CDR3 is 15 amino acids. Germline V lookup: CDR1 SGHVS, CDR2 FNYEAQ.

The table lists this clonotype with a few counts. The rearrangement uses TRBV5-1 and TRBJ2-1, with 14 bases matching TRBD2. Germline CDR1 reads SGHRS; CDR2 reads YFSETQ. The CDR3 contains 17 residues. With V trimmed by 4 bases and J by 8 bases, 11 bases remained unmatched. CDR3 nucleotide sequence: TGCGCCAGCAGCAGGATAGGGACTAGCGGGAGCGGGGATGAGCAGTTCTTC. This sequence encodes CASSRIGTSGSGDEQFF.

This chain links TRBV5-1 with TRBJ1-1; D is unresolved. The CDR3 has 12 amino acids. Deletions cut 5 bases from V and 1 base from J, with 6 bases between. CDR1 and CDR2 from the germline V gene are SGHRS and YFSETQ. The CDR3 sequence: CASSEENTEAFF. In DNA form, the CDR3 reads TGCGCCAGCAGTGAGGAGAACACTGAAGCTTTCTTT.

This clonotype was seen many times. This sequence joins TRBV18 and TRBJ1-2; TRBD1 aligns across 7 bases. The CDR3 loop spans 17 amino acids. V shed 3 bases, J shed 4 bases, and the junction held 14 bases outside the gene matches. Germline V lookup: CDR1 KGHSH, CDR2 LQKENI. The CDR3 sequence is CASSPPGQLTGIYGYTF. The CDR3 DNA is TGTGCCAGCTCACCTCCGGGACAGTTAACCGGGATCTATGGCTACACCTTC.

This rearrangement joins TRBV29-1 to TRBJ2-7; 13 bases fit TRBD2. This CDR3 has 13 residues. Germline V lookup: CDR1 SQVTM, CDR2 ANQGSEA. The trim removed 7 bases at V and 6 bases at J, leaving 6 bases unmatched. The CDR3 reads CSARTSGSFEQYF. As DNA, the CDR3 is TGCAGCGCCCGGACTAGCGGGAGTTTCGAGCAGTACTTC.

CDR3 DNA sequence: TGCAGTGCCCGGACAGCCCGGTCATATGGCTACACCTTC. This sequence encodes CSARTARSYGYTF. V is TRBV20-1 and J is TRBJ1-2; a possible D gene is TRBD1 (6 bases). With 6 bases removed from V and 5 bases from J, the gap between germline ends came to 16 bases. Germline-derived CDR1 and CDR2 are DFQATT and SNEGSKA (reference sequence). CDR3 length equals 13 residues.

This clonotype was observed a handful of times. V and J are TRBV7-8 and TRBJ2-1, with TRBD2 matching over 8 bases. The CDR3 runs 16 residues. Looked up from germline, CDR1 is SGHVS and CDR2 is FQNEAQ. After removal of 4 bases from V and 8 bases from J, the junction contained 13 bases not matched to a gene. The CDR3 sequence: CASSSGRVAVVHEQFF. CDR3 in DNA: TGTGCCAGCAGCTCCGGGAGGGTAGCTGTAGTCCATGAGCAGTTCTTC.

This clonotype was counted a few times. The chain recombines TRBV9 with TRBJ1-2; no clear D gene. CDR1 SGDLS and CDR2 YYNGEE come from the germline V gene. With 4 bases removed from V and 2 bases from J, the gap between germline ends came to 15 bases. There are 15 residues in the CDR3. CDR3 DNA: TGTGCCAGCAGCCCTGCAGGACGGATCAACTATGGCTACACCTTC. Encoded protein: CASSPAGRINYGYTF.

The chain is built from TRBV6-5 and TRBJ2-1; 8 bases fit TRBD2. The CDR3 is made up of 17 amino acids. J was trimmed by 4 bases and V by 0 bases; bases with no gene match: 8. CDR1 MNHEY and CDR2 SVGAGI come from the germline V gene. The chain's CDR3 is CASSYSLGREVYNEQFF. Written as DNA, the CDR3 is TGTGCCAGCAGTTACTCTCTGGGGCGGGAGGTTTACAATGAGCAGTTCTTC.

The rearrangement joins TRBV10-3 to TRBJ2-1; TRBD2 matches 9 bases. The CDR3 has 16 residues. From germline, CDR1 is ENHRY and CDR2 SYGVKD. V lost 0 bases, J lost 9 bases, and 9 bases stayed unmatched. The CDR3 loop is CAISESGGRAFGEQFF. CDR3 in DNA: TGTGCCATCAGTGAGTCAGGCGGGAGGGCCTTCGGTGAGCAGTTCTTC.

Of note for this clonotype: Compared with germline, one end of the junction differs, possibly owing to a read error. The chain joins TRBV20-1 to TRBJ1-4, with D uncertain. In germline, CDR1 is DFQATT, CDR2 SNEGSKA (reference sequence). The length of the CDR3 is 14 residues. The CDR3 region is CSARVGSTNEKLFF. The CDR3 nucleotides read TGCAGTGCCAGAGTGGGGTCGACTAATGAAAAACTGTTTTTT.

A few counts support this clonotype. CDR3: CASSPSGRSSYEQYF. CDR3 coding DNA: TGTGCCAGCAGTCCCTCGGGACGGAGCTCCTACGAGCAGTACTTC. V is TRBV12-3 or TRBV12-4 and J is TRBJ2-7; D tentatively reads TRBD1 or TRBD2 (5 bases each). Trimming took off 5 bases at V and 0 bases at J, with 14 bases between the two ends. This CDR3 is 15 amino acids long.

The chain employs TRBV6-5 and TRBJ2-1; 10 nucleotides line up with TRBD2. The CDR3 sequence is 18 residues long. The J segment lost 2 bases and the V segment lost 2 bases, leaving 9 bases of the junction unmatched. Germline V gives CDR1 MNHEY, CDR2 SVGAGI. The DNA of the CDR3 is TGTGCCAGCAGTTACGCCGTACCCCTAGCGGGAGCCTACAATGAGCAGTTCTTC. Translating it yields CASSYAVPLAGAYNEQFF.

This chain uses TRBV24-1 with TRBJ2-7; 8 bases are a match to TRBD2. The ends lost 4 bases at V and 4 bases at J; junction bases unmatched: 11. The CDR3 totals 16 residues. Germline V CDR1 and CDR2: KGHDR, SFDVKD. The CDR3 reads CATSDPTSGGGYEQYF. DNA of the CDR3: TGTGCCACCAGTGACCCAACTAGCGGAGGGGGTTACGAGCAGTACTTC.

The chain couples TRBV3-1 to TRBJ1-1; TRBD1 might be the D (5 bases). The CDR3 covers 14 residues. Trimming shortened V by 0 bases and J by 7 bases, and 12 bases separated the two germline ends. Per the germline V gene, CDR1 is LGHDT and CDR2 is YNNKEL (reference sequence). CDR3 nucleotide sequence: TGTGCCAGCAGCCAAGAATACTTACAGGTTGAAGCTTTCTTT. Protein: CASSQEYLQVEAFF.

This clonotype was seen more than once but under ten times. This chain uses TRBV3-1 with TRBJ2-3; D remains ambiguous. In germline, CDR1 is LGHDT, CDR2 YNNKEL (reference sequence). V dropped 2 bases and J dropped 5 bases, with 8 bases sitting between them. The CDR3 length is 13 residues. This CDR3 is CASSQRQRDTQYF. CDR3 coding DNA: TGTGCCAGCAGCCAACGGCAGAGAGATACGCAGTATTTT.

The genes are TRBV6-6 and TRBJ1-4; D is unclear. Germline V gene sequence: CDR1 MNHNY, CDR2 SVGAGI (reference sequence). Trimming removed 4 bases at V and 10 bases at J, with 16 bases between. The CDR3 totals 14 residues. CDR3 in amino acids: CASSWGSEGVKLFF. CDR3 coding DNA: TGTGCCAGCAGTTGGGGATCCGAAGGAGTAAAACTGTTTTTT.

V usage is TRBV2 and J usage is TRBJ2-1; 9 positions agree with TRBD2. CDR3 length equals 13 residues. V shed 6 bases, J shed 7 bases, and the junction held 4 bases outside the gene matches. CDR1 SNHLY and CDR2 FYNNEI come from the germline V gene. For the CDR3, the DNA is TGTGCCAGCAGAGGGACTAGCAGGAATGAGCAGTTCTTC. Its translation is CASRGTSRNEQFF.

This clonotype was seen only a few times. CDR3 protein: CASSSPGAVGSPLHF. CDR3 bases: TGTGCCAGCAGCTCTCCAGGGGCGGTGGGTTCACCCCTCCACTTT. The gene calls are TRBV7-9 and TRBJ1-6; D possibly corresponds to TRBD1 (6 bases). The CDR3 totals 15 residues. Trimming pared 4 bases from V and 9 bases from J, leaving 16 bases between. The germline gives CDR1 SEHNR, CDR2 FQNEAQ (reference sequence).